Following are 20 T cell receptor beta chains from one sample sequenced in a study of T-cell reconstitution after alpha-beta-depleted transplantation in children. Unique molecular identifiers featured in how the TCRbeta library was prepared. TCRdb re-analysed the PCR reads in MiXCR, keeping a single row per CDR3 protein. This sample has hundreds of thousands of distinct CDR3 sequences; approximately 9.8% occur once, and the top ten carry 10%. Sequencing used PBMCs from the stem cell graft donor, obtained from the stem cell graft. Receptor source: a human donor who donated a stem cell graft to a child with SCID.

The CDR3 region has the DNA TGTGCCAGCAGCTTGGGGGGACGGTTCTACGAGCAGTACTTC. It translates to CASSLGGRFYEQYF. The chain links TRBV5-6 to TRBJ2-7, with D perhaps TRBD1 or TRBD2 (5 bases each). The germline CDR1 and CDR2 sequences are SGHDT and YYEEEE. This CDR3 region has 14 residues. Deletions cut 0 bases from V and 3 bases from J, with 10 bases between.

In this sample, this clonotype turned up a few times. This rearrangement joins TRBV29-1 to TRBJ2-1; 10 positions match TRBD1. This CDR3 region has 13 residues. The germline V gene has CDR1 SQVTM and CDR2 ANQGSEA. J lost 6 bases, V lost 5 bases, and 4 bases had no gene match. The DNA of the CDR3 is TGCAGCGTTCCGGACAGGGGGGTCAATGAGCAGTTCTTC. Protein: CSVPDRGVNEQFF.

At least ten counts were recorded for this clonotype. The chain joins TRBV12-3 or TRBV12-4 to TRBJ2-4; the D gene is possibly TRBD2 (6 bases). The CDR3 contains 14 residues. With 7 bases removed from V and 4 bases from J, the gap between germline ends came to 14 bases. CDR3 in amino acids: CASTQGRQKNIQYF. The CDR3 region has the DNA TGTGCCAGCACCCAAGGGAGGCAGAAAAACATTCAGTACTTC.

This clonotype showed up just a few times. The rearrangement uses TRBV12-3 or TRBV12-4 and TRBJ1-5; 7 positions agree with TRBD1. Trimming cost V 7 bases and J 4 bases; bases outside gene matches: 10. CDR3 size: 15 residues. The CDR3 reads CASTKGRGQNQPQHF. As DNA, the CDR3 is TGTGCCAGCACCAAAGGGAGGGGGCAAAATCAGCCCCAGCATTTT.

The chain is built from TRBV11-2 and TRBJ2-5, with D unclear. V dropped 1 base and J dropped 2 bases, with 11 bases sitting between them. CDR3 length equals 15 residues. CDR1 and CDR2 (germline): SGHAT, FQNNGV. The CDR3, as DNA: TGTGCCAGCAGCTTAGTATCGCCCCCACAAGAGACCCAGTACTTC. The encoded protein is CASSLVSPPQETQYF.

Notes on this clonotype: A much larger clone sits a single nucleotide away, making a read error possible. Written as DNA, the CDR3 is TGTGCCAGCAGTTCCTGGATCGGGAACAAGCAGTACTTC. As protein: CASSSWIGNKQYF. J is TRBJ2-7 and V is TRBV25-1; D is possibly TRBD2 (5 bases). CDR3 length: 13 amino acids. V shed 5 bases and J shed 8 bases, with 16 bases lying between them. Germline-derived CDR1 and CDR2 are MGHDK and SYGVNS.

Regarding this clonotype: This may arise from a read error, as a much more abundant clone is one base away. The genes are TRBV2 and TRBJ2-2; the D is unclear. V lost 7 bases to trimming and J lost 3 bases, with 12 bases between them. The CDR3 covers 14 residues. Germline CDR1 reads SNHLY; CDR2 reads FYNNEI. The CDR3 loop is CASNSEWYTGELFF. The CDR3, as DNA: TGTGCCAGCAATTCGGAGTGGTACACCGGGGAGCTGTTTTTT.

The gene calls are TRBV7-2 and TRBJ1-3; D may be TRBD1 (6 bases). Germline V lookup: CDR1 SGHTA, CDR2 FQGNSA. V lost 4 bases to trimming and J lost 0 bases, with 16 bases between them. There are 17 residues in the CDR3. The CDR3 protein is CASSSRTDASSGNTIYF. In DNA, the CDR3 is TGTGCCAGCAGCTCCAGGACAGACGCCTCCTCTGGAAACACCATATATTTT.

The V gene is TRBV25-1, the J gene TRBJ1-3; D uncertain. With 3 bases removed from V and 4 bases from J, the gap between germline ends came to 4 bases. CDR1 and CDR2 (germline): MGHDK, SYGVNS. The length of the CDR3 is 12 residues. This CDR3 is CASSDRGNTIYF. The CDR3 coding sequence is TGTGCCAGCAGTGACAGGGGAAACACCATATATTTT.

This clonotype occurred many times. Here the CDR3 reads CASSSGQGNEKLFF. In DNA form, the CDR3 reads TGCGCCAGCAGCTCGGGACAGGGGAACGAAAAACTGTTTTTT. The chain employs TRBV5-1 and TRBJ1-4, with 10 bases that match TRBD1. The germline V gene encodes CDR1 SGHRS and CDR2 YFSETQ. The CDR3 runs to 14 residues. V gave up 3 bases and J gave up 8 bases; unmatched junction bases: 4.

A few counts support this clonotype. The chain combines TRBV29-1 with TRBJ1-1, with D unresolved. From germline, CDR1 is SQVTM and CDR2 ANQGSEA. Trimming pared 1 base from V and 5 bases from J, leaving 8 bases between. This CDR3 is built from 12 residues. DNA of the CDR3: TGCAGCGTTGAAGGGGAGGGTACTGAAGCTTTCTTT. As protein: CSVEGEGTEAFF.

DNA for the CDR3: TGTGCCAGCAGCTTAACGGGACTAGCAGAATACAATGAGCAGTTCTTC. Its translation: CASSLTGLAEYNEQFF. The chain carries TRBV7-9 and TRBJ2-1; TRBD2 aligns across 9 bases. V trimming: 2 bases; J trimming: 4 bases; junction bases outside the gene matches: 6. Germline V gene data show CDR1 as SEHNR and CDR2 as FQNEAQ (reference sequence). The CDR3 runs 16 residues.

This clonotype was detected only a few times. V gene TRBV2 combines with J gene TRBJ2-1; D ambiguous. The CDR3 is 14 amino acids. Trimming took off 2 bases at V and 5 bases at J, with 10 bases between the two ends. The germline V gene encodes CDR1 SNHLY and CDR2 FYNNEI. The DNA of the CDR3 is TGTGCCAGCAGTGAATTTATTGGAAACAATGAGCAGTTCTTC. Translating it yields CASSEFIGNNEQFF.

This clonotype came up a few times. The chain combines TRBV21-1 with TRBJ1-2. TRBV21-1 is classified as a pseudogene. This CDR3 has 11 residues. CDR3 coding DNA: TGTGCCAGCCCGAAAGACTATGGCTACACCTTC. It specifies CASPKDYGYTF.

J is TRBJ2-1 and V is TRBV4-1; TRBD2 matches at 11 bases. The V gene end was trimmed by 5 bases and the J gene end by 8 bases; junction bases not matched to a gene: 11. The CDR3 has 16 residues. Germline V CDR1 and CDR2: MGHRA, YSYEKL. CDR3 sequence (DNA): TGCGCCAGCAGCTCGATAGCGGGGGGGCTTGTGGATGAGCAGTTCTTC. This gives the protein CASSSIAGGLVDEQFF.

This clonotype showed up just a few times. The chain employs TRBV5-4 and TRBJ2-1; 11 nucleotides match TRBD1. Germline V gene lookup returns CDR1 SGHNT and CDR2 YYREEE (reference sequence). This CDR3 has 15 residues. Germline trimming cut 7 bases from V and 6 bases from J; bases unmatched to any gene: 9. The CDR3 is CASGQGAGGRNEQFF. CDR3 DNA sequence: TGTGCCAGCGGACAGGGGGCAGGGGGTCGCAATGAGCAGTTCTTC.

This clonotype turned up a few times. The chain combines TRBV20-1 with TRBJ2-2; no clear D. The V gene lost 0 bases and the J gene lost 3 bases, with 14 bases spanning the gap. The CDR3 is 16 amino acids. Germline CDR1 is DFQATT and CDR2 is SNEGSKA (reference sequence). This CDR3 reads CSARDRSGLYTGELFF. The DNA of the CDR3 is TGCAGTGCTAGAGACAGGTCTGGGCTGTACACCGGGGAGCTGTTTTTT.

In this sample, this clonotype turned up a few times. As DNA, the CDR3 is TGCAGTGCTAGAGTGGGGGAGACGTACTATGGCGAGCAGTACTTC. Protein product: CSARVGETYYGEQYF. The rearrangement links TRBV20-1 to TRBJ2-7; D is tentatively TRBD1 or TRBD2 (5 bases each). The CDR3 is made up of 15 amino acids. Between the trimmed V and J ends, which lost 1 base and 6 bases, there was a span of 19 bases. Germline-derived CDR1 and CDR2 are DFQATT and SNEGSKA (reference sequence).

This clonotype turned up a few times. The chain combines TRBV12-3 or TRBV12-4 with TRBJ1-2; 7 nucleotides align to TRBD1. V trimming: 6 bases; J trimming: 6 bases; junction bases outside the gene matches: 10. The CDR3 totals 14 residues. CDR3 DNA: TGTGCCAGCAGCTGGAAACAGGGGTTTGATGGCTACACCTTC. Amino acid sequence: CASSWKQGFDGYTF.

The chain has TRBV5-1 and TRBJ1-2; 8 nucleotides match TRBD1. V dropped 2 bases and J dropped 0; count of bases not matched to a gene: 6. The CDR3 length is 16 residues. Germline assignment: CDR1 SGHRS and CDR2 YFSETQ. CDR3 amino acids: CASSLGQGRTNYGYTF. Written as DNA, the CDR3 is TGCGCCAGCAGCTTAGGACAGGGACGAACTAACTATGGCTACACCTTC.